One sample yielded the 5 T cell receptor beta chains listed below, sequenced in a study of post-analysis software for immune sequencing data. General study results and limits: TRBV5-6, TRBV5-1 and TRBV20-1 were among five TRBV segments more frequent in patients than controls.

Prepared TCR beta cDNA libraries contained unique molecular identifiers. TCRdb reprocessed the PCR reads with MiXCR, giving one entry per CDR3 protein. The data hold fewer than 850,000 distinct CDR3 sequences, with 25% to 30% observed a single time. These receptors have no identified antigens. The sequenced sample was blood. The receptor set was obtained from a girl aged 10-17 years with multiple sclerosis.

This clonotype has more than one count but fewer than ten. DNA for the CDR3: TGTGCCAGCAGCTTTAAAGGGGTCGGGAGTGAGCAGTTCTTC. It codes for CASSFKGVGSEQFF. V and J are TRBV7-9 and TRBJ2-1, with D tentatively TRBD2 (6 bases). V lost 3 bases, J lost 9 bases, and 15 bases lay in between. The CDR3 has 14 residues. The germline CDR1 and CDR2 sequences are SEHNR and FQNEAQ (reference sequence).

A few counts support this clonotype. The V gene is TRBV6-6, the J gene TRBJ1-1, with D possibly TRBD1 on 6 matching bases. This CDR3 is 12 amino acids long. Germline CDR1 and CDR2: MNHNY and SVGAGI (reference sequence). V was clipped by 9 bases and J by 10 bases, with 18 bases between them. This CDR3 is CASKGGPAAAFF. DNA for the CDR3: TGTGCCAGTAAAGGGGGACCGGCGGCAGCTTTCTTT.

This clonotype occurred many times. The chain joins TRBV29-1 to TRBJ2-3; the D is unclear. The CDR3 has 15 residues. In germline, CDR1 is SQVTM, CDR2 ANQGSEA. The germline V and J ends were trimmed by 0 bases and 5 bases, with 15 bases remaining between them. CDR3 in DNA: TGCAGCGTTGAAGATCATATCGGACGAGGAGATACGCAGTATTTT. Translated: CSVEDHIGRGDTQYF.

This clonotype was counted between two and nine times. The chain has TRBV6-1 and TRBJ2-1, with D perhaps TRBD2 (6 bases). Gene TRBJ2-7 matches the end of the DNA better, so the J call may be wrong. CDR3 length equals 19 residues. Germline V gene sequence: CDR1 MNHNS, CDR2 SASEGT. The CDR3 region has the DNA TGTGCCAGCAGTCCCGGGCGCGGGCGGGCTAGCGCCTCCTACAATGAGCAGTACTTC. The encoded protein is CASSPGRGRASASYNEQYF.

Comments on this clonotype: An end of the junction differs from the germline gene, which may be a read error. This chain connects TRBV7-9 to TRBJ2-1; 10 bases are shared with TRBD1. In germline, CDR1 is SEHNR, CDR2 FQNEAQ (reference sequence). The CDR3 consists of 15 residues. The CDR3 nucleotides are TGTACCAGCAGCCTCCGGGACAGGGGTGAAGGTGAGCAGTTCTTC. Protein sequence: CTSSLRDRGEGEQFF.